A single sample gave rise to the 21 T cell receptor beta chains below, sequenced in a study of blood T cell repertoires in COVID-19. Measured with immunoSEQ multiplex PCR; TCRdb has only the in-frame clones, and not every one. The sample consists of about 210,000 clones, 84% of them appearing once. The sequencing input was peripheral blood. These receptors were collected from a woman aged 50 to 60 with active or convalescent COVID-19.

The chain has TRBV24-1 and TRBJ1-2; D is ambiguous. The CDR3 runs 13 residues. Germline V lookup: CDR1 KGHDR, CDR2 SFDVKD. Trimming took 7 bases from V and 4 from J, leaving 12 bases between them. The CDR3 DNA sequence: TGTGCCACCAGCAAGGAGAGTTCCTATGGCTACACCTTC. It specifies CATSKESSYGYTF.

The rearrangement joins TRBV6-6 to TRBJ2-1; D might be TRBD2 (6 bases). Looked up from germline, CDR1 is MNHNY and CDR2 is SVGAGI (reference sequence). V dropped 5 bases and J dropped 7 bases, with 15 bases sitting between them. The CDR3 is made up of 14 amino acids. The CDR3 is CASSTLDYANEQFF. In nucleotides, the CDR3 is TGTGCCAGCAGTACCCTGGACTACGCGAATGAGCAGTTCTTC.

The chain is built from TRBV6-6 and TRBJ1-5; 7 bases line up with TRBD1. The CDR3 has 15 residues. The germline CDR1 and CDR2 sequences are MNHNY and SVGAGI (reference sequence). V trimming: 6 bases; J trimming: 2 bases; junction bases outside the gene matches: 7. Here the CDR3 reads CASRPRTGGNQPQHF. The CDR3 nucleotides are TGTGCCAGCAGGCCCCGGACAGGAGGCAATCAGCCCCAGCATTTT.

The gene calls are TRBV11-2 and TRBJ2-1, with D possibly TRBD2 on 6 matching bases. The ends were cut back, 5 bases at V and 3 bases at J, with 17 bases in the middle. The CDR3 has 16 residues. CDR1 is SGHAT and CDR2 is FQNNGV in the germline V gene. DNA of the CDR3: TGTGCCAGCAGCCTCGCCACGGGAGACGGCTACAATGAGCAGTTCTTC. It is translated as CASSLATGDGYNEQFF.

V usage is TRBV7-9 and J usage is TRBJ2-3, with 8 bases fitting TRBD2. V lost 0 bases, J lost 4 bases, and 3 bases stayed unmatched. Germline CDR1 SEHNR, CDR2 FQNEAQ (reference sequence). This CDR3 has 15 residues. The CDR3 sequence: CASSLAVAGPDTQYF. The CDR3 DNA sequence: TGTGCCAGCAGCTTAGCGGTAGCGGGACCAGATACGCAGTATTTT.

This clone appeared a single time. The rearrangement uses TRBV2 and TRBJ2-1, with unresolved D. This CDR3 is built from 11 residues. V lost 4 bases, J lost 8 bases, and 6 bases lay in between. Germline CDR1 SNHLY, CDR2 FYNNEI. DNA of the CDR3: TGTGCCAGCAGTGTGTCGTATGAGCAGTTCTTC. Its translation is CASSVSYEQFF.

This clone was recorded at least ten times. The rearrangement joins TRBV14 to TRBJ2-1, with 8 bases matching TRBD2. This CDR3 spans 16 amino acids. CDR1 and CDR2 (germline): SGHDN, FVKESK. V lost 1 base and J lost 7; bases outside the gene matches: 9. The DNA for the CDR3 is TGTGCCAGCAGCCAAGGGAGCGGGAGAACGGGGAATGAGCAGTTCTTC. Amino acid sequence: CASSQGSGRTGNEQFF.

The chain recombines TRBV2 with TRBJ2-7; D is unresolved. The V end was cut by 3 bases, the J end by 11 bases, with 11 bases between. The CDR3 has 11 residues. The germline CDR1 and CDR2 sequences are SNHLY and FYNNEI. In DNA form, the CDR3 reads TGTGCCAGCAGTGAGCCGGGTCCTGAGTACGTC. Protein: CASSEPGPEYV.

The chain has TRBV5-6 and TRBJ2-5; 7 positions agree with TRBD2. Looked up from germline, CDR1 is SGHDT and CDR2 is YYEEEE. CDR3 length: 14 residues. The V and J ends lost 7 bases and 5 bases, in that order; junction bases with no gene match: 11. The CDR3 loop reads CASSRAGVKETQYF. The CDR3 nucleotides are TGTGCCAGCTCAAGGGCGGGGGTGAAGGAGACCCAGTACTTC.

The chain joins TRBV10-2 to TRBJ2-3; 11 positions match TRBD2. The V gene end was trimmed by 8 bases and the J gene end by 1 base; junction bases not matched to a gene: 8. Germline V gene data show CDR1 as WSHSY and CDR2 as SAAADI. This CDR3 has 16 residues. The CDR3 DNA sequence: TGCGCCAGCGGACCACGACTAGCGGGACGCACAGATACGCAGTATTTT. The encoded protein is CASGPRLAGRTDTQYF.

This CDR3 reads CASGPTTEQFF. CDR3 nucleotides: TGTGCCAGCGGTCCGACAACGGAGCAGTTCTTC. The V gene is TRBV6-5, the J gene TRBJ2-1; no reliable D call. This CDR3 has 11 amino acids. Trimming shortened V by 8 bases and J by 10 bases, and 12 bases separated the two germline ends. From germline, CDR1 is MNHEY and CDR2 SVGAGI.

The rearrangement links TRBV5-1 to TRBJ2-5; D is possibly TRBD1 (8 bases). Trimming removed 3 bases at V and 4 bases at J, with 19 bases between. CDR3 size: 16 residues. Germline values: CDR1 SGHRS, CDR2 YFSETQ. The CDR3: CASSSGGQGAGETQYF. The CDR3 nucleotides read TGCGCCAGCAGCTCGGGGGGCCAGGGGGCGGGAGAGACCCAGTACTTC.

The rearrangement uses TRBV5-8 and TRBJ1-3; perhaps TRBD1 as D (5 bases). Trimming shortened V by 0 bases and J by 2 bases, and 9 bases separated the two germline ends. The CDR3 spans 15 residues. Germline CDR1 is SGHTS and CDR2 is YDEGEE. CDR3 in amino acids: CASSLAPGTGNTIYF. The CDR3 coding sequence is TGTGCCAGCAGCTTGGCTCCAGGGACTGGAAACACCATATATTTT.

This chain joins TRBV18 and TRBJ2-5, with D uncertain. Trimming took 5 bases from V and 2 from J, leaving 3 bases between them. The CDR3 covers 11 residues. Germline CDR1 is KGHSH and CDR2 is LQKENI. As DNA, the CDR3 is TGTGCCAGCTCAGTACAAGAGACCCAGTACTTC. Residues: CASSVQETQYF.

This clone was recorded a few times. The rearrangement uses TRBV11-2 and TRBJ2-3; D remains ambiguous. Germline V gene data show CDR1 as SGHAT and CDR2 as FQNNGV. The ends were cut back, 0 bases at V and 5 bases at J, with 12 bases in the middle. This CDR3 spans 15 amino acids. CDR3 loop: CASSLDRRWIDTQYF. DNA of the CDR3: TGTGCCAGCAGCTTAGATCGCAGGTGGATAGATACGCAGTATTTT.

This clone was seen just once. V gene TRBV28 combines with J gene TRBJ2-7, with D perhaps matching TRBD1 (5 bases). The CDR3 totals 14 residues. Germline CDR1 and CDR2: MDHEN and SYDVKM. The V end was cut by 5 bases, the J end by 4 bases, with 15 bases between. The CDR3 spells CASSPAGLRYEQYF. The CDR3 nucleotides are TGTGCCAGCAGTCCGGCAGGGTTGAGGTACGAGCAGTACTTC.

The rearrangement links TRBV19 to TRBJ1-6, with D perhaps TRBD1 (6 bases). CDR1 is LNHDA and CDR2 is SQIVND in the germline V gene (reference sequence). The CDR3 covers 16 residues. The V gene lost 7 bases and the J gene lost 1 base, with 14 bases spanning the gap. CDR3 protein: CASKRTEGSYNSPLHF. The CDR3 nucleotides are TGTGCCAGTAAACGGACAGAGGGATCCTATAATTCACCCCTCCACTTT.

The chain employs TRBV9 and TRBJ2-2; the match to TRBD2 covers 10 bases. Germline V gene sequence: CDR1 SGDLS, CDR2 YYNGEE. The CDR3 contains 19 residues. Trimming cost V 0 bases and J 5 bases; bases outside gene matches: 13. The CDR3 DNA sequence: TGTGCCAGCAGCGTAGTGGCTAGCGGGGGCCGCCGGGGGACCGGGGAGCTGTTTTTT. Its protein product is CASSVVASGGRRGTGELFF.

The gene calls are TRBV6-5 and TRBJ1-1, with D perhaps matching TRBD1 (5 bases). V shed 5 bases and J shed 1 base, with 8 bases lying between them. The CDR3 totals 13 residues. From germline, CDR1 is MNHEY and CDR2 SVGAGI. Written as DNA, the CDR3 is TGTGCCAGCAGTCTTGACAGGAACACTGAAGCTTTCTTT. It yields the protein CASSLDRNTEAFF.

This clone was seen only a few times. V is TRBV29-1 and J is TRBJ1-1; 10 nucleotides agree with TRBD1. This CDR3 has 12 amino acids. The ends lost 7 bases at V and 6 bases at J; junction bases unmatched: 5. The germline V gene encodes CDR1 SQVTM and CDR2 ANQGSEA. The CDR3 spells CSAETGGSEAFF. The CDR3 coding sequence is TGCAGCGCCGAGACAGGGGGCTCTGAAGCTTTCTTT. Supplemented by reference TRBV29-1 and TRBJ1-1, the full variable domain reads SAVISQKPSRDICQRGTSLTIQCQVDSQVTMMFWYRQQPGQSLTLIATANQGSEATYESGFVIDKFPISRPNLTFSTLTVSNMSPEDSSIYLCSAETGGSEAFFGQGTRLTVV.

The chain employs TRBV5-1 and TRBJ2-7, with TRBD1 matching 10 bases. There are 15 residues in the CDR3. Germline assignment: CDR1 SGHRS and CDR2 YFSETQ. Unmatched junction bases numbered 6, after V lost 4 bases and J lost 2 bases. The CDR3 coding sequence is TGCGCCAGCAGCCCATCGACAGGGGGCGCCTACGAGCAGTACTTC. Amino acids: CASSPSTGGAYEQYF.